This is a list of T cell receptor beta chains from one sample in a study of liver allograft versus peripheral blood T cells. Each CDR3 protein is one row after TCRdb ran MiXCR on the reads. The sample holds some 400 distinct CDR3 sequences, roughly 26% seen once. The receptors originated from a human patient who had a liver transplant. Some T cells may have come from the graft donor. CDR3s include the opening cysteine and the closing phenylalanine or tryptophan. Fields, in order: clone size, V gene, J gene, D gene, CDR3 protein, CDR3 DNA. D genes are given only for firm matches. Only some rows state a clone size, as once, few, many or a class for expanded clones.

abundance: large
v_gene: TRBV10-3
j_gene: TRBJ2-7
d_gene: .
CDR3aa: CAISESRGTYEQYF
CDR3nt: TGTGCCATCAGTGAGTCGAGGGGAACCTACGAGCAGTACTTC

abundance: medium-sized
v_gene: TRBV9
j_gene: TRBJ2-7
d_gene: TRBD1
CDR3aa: CASNSGTGSLEQYF
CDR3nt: TGTGCCAGCAACTCCGGGACAGGGAGTCTCGAGCAGTACTTC

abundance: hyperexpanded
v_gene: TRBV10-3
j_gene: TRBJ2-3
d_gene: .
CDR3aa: CAISESRGGTDTQYF
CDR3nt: TGTGCCATCAGTGAGTCCAGAGGCGGGACAGATACGCAGTATTTT

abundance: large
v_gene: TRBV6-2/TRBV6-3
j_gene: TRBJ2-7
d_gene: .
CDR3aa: CASSPGIYEQYF
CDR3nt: TGTGCCAGCAGTCCAGGGATTTACGAGCAGTACTTC

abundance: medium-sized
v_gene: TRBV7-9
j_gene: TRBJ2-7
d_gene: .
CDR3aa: CASSYPGLGYEQYF
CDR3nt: TGTGCCAGCAGCTATCCGGGACTGGGCTACGAGCAGTACTTC

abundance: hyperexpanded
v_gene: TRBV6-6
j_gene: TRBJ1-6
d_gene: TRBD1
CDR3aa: CASTRDRGRYNSPLHF
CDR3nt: TGTGCCAGCACTCGCGACAGGGGTCGATATAATTCACCCCTCCACTTT

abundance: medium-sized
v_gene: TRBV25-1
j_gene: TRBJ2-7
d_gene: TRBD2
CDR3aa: CASSLSGRSYEQYF
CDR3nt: TGTGCCAGCAGTCTTAGCGGGAGGTCCTACGAGCAGTACTTC

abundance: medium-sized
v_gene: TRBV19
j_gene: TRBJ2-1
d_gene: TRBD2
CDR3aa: CASTSGSYNEQFF
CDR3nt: TGTGCCAGTACTAGCGGGTCCTACAATGAGCAGTTCTTC

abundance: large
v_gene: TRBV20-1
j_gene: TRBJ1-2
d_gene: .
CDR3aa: CSARDVVRANYGYTF
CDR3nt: TGCAGTGCTAGAGACGTGGTACGAGCTAACTATGGCTACACCTTC

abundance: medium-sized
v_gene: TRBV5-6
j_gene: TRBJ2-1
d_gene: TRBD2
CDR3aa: CASSLEEREAYEQFF
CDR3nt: TGTGCCAGCAGCTTGGAGGAGCGGGAGGCCTATGAGCAGTTCTTC

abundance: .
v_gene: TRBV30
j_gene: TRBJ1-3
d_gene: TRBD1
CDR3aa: CAWYTREAGGAIYF
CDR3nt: TGTGCCTGGTATACGCGGGAGGCAGGGGGCGCCATATATTTT

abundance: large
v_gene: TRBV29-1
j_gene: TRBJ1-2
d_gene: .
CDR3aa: CSVVETAKPLSGYTF
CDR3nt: TGCAGCGTTGTTGAGACAGCCAAACCCCTATCTGGCTACACCTTC

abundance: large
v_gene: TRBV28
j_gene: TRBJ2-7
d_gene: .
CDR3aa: CASSLVYDEQYF
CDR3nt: TGTGCCAGCAGTTTAGTATACGACGAGCAGTACTTC

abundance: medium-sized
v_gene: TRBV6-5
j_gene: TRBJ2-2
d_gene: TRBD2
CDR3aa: CASSYGTSGSVTGELFF
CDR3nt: TGTGCCAGCAGTTACGGGACTAGCGGGAGCGTTACCGGGGAGCTGTTTTTT

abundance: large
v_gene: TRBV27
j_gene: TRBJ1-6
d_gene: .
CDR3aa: CASSWGGAAPLHF
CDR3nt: TGTGCCAGCAGTTGGGGGGGCGCGGCACCCCTCCACTTT

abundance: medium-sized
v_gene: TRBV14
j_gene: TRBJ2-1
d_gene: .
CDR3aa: CASSQEKYHEQFF
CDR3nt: TGTGCCAGCAGCCAAGAGAAGTATCATGAGCAGTTCTTC

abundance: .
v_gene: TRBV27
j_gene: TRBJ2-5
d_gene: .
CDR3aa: CASSPDRIQGTQYF
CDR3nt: TGTGCCAGCAGTCCAGACAGAATACAAGGGACCCAGTACTTC

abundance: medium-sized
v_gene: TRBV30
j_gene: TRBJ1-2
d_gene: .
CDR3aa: CAWSNGQGLFYGYTF
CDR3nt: TGTGCCTGGAGTAATGGTCAGGGGCTATTCTATGGCTACACCTTC

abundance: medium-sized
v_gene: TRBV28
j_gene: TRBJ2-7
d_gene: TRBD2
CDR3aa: CASSGLTGGGYEQYF
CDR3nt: TGTGCCAGCAGTGGACTGACGGGAGGGGGTTACGAGCAGTACTTC

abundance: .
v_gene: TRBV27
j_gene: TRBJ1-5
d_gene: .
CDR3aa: CASSSSDNQPQHF
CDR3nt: TGTGCCAGCAGCTCGTCGGACAATCAGCCCCAGCATTTT

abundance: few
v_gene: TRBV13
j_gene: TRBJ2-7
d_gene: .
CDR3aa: CASSFLYEQYF
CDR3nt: TGTGCCAGCAGCTTTCTGTACGAGCAGTACTTC

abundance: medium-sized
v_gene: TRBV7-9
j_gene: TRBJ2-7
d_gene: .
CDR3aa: CASSLDLGVNHEQYF
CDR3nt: TGTGCCAGCAGCTTAGATCTTGGAGTGAACCACGAGCAGTACTTC

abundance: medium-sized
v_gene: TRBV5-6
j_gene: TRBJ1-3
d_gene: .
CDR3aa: CASSLLNTIYF
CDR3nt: TGTGCCAGCAGCTTGCTAAACACCATATATTTT

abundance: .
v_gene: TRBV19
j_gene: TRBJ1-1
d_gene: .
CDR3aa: CASSIPYTEAFF
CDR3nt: TGTGCCAGTAGTATCCCTTACACTGAAGCTTTCTTT

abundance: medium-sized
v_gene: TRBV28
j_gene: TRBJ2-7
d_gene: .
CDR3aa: CASSFPLYRQNEQYF
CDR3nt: TGTGCCAGCAGTTTCCCCCTTTATAGGCAAAACGAGCAGTACTTC

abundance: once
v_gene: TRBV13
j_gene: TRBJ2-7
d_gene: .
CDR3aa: CASSFYICSPDGSYEQYF
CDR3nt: .

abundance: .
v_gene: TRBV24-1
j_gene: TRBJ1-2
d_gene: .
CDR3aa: CATSDGLGGASYTF
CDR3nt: TGTGCCACCAGTGATGGCCTGGGGGGAGCCAGCTACACCTTC

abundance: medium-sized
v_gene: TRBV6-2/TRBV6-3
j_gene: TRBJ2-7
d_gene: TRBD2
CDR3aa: CASRSGTSVFSEQYF
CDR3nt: TGTGCCAGCAGGTCCGGGACTAGCGTATTCTCCGAGCAGTACTTC

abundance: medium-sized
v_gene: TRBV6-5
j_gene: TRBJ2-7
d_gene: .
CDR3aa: CASSDSGNPFAKGQYF
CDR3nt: TGTGCCAGCAGTGATTCAGGGAATCCCTTCGCTAAAGGGCAGTACTTC

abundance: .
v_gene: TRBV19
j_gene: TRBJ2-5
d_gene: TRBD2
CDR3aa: CASSPGGSWQETQYF
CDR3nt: TGTGCCAGTAGTCCTGGCGGGAGTTGGCAAGAGACCCAGTACTTC

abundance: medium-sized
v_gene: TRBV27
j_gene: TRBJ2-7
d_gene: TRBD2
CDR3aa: CASSGTSGFLLQYF
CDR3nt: TGTGCCAGCAGTGGGACTAGCGGGTTTTTGTTGCAGTACTTC

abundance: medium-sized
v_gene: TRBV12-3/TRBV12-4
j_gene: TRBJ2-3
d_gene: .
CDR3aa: CASSPGRYTDTQYF
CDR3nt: TGTGCCAGCAGTCCCGGGAGATACACAGATACGCAGTATTTT

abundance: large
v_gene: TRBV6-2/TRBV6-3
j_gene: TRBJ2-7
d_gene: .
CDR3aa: CASSYSIQGLEQYF
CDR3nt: TGTGCCAGCAGTTACTCGATACAGGGCTTAGAGCAGTACTTC

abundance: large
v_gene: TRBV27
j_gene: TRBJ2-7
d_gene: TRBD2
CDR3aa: CASSLSNTVGLAGPTYEQYF
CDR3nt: TGTGCCAGCAGTTTATCGAATACCGTGGGACTAGCGGGACCTACCTACGAGCAGTACTTC

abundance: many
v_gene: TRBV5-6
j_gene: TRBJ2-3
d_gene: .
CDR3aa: CASRLIEGYSTDTQYF
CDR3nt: TGTGCCAGCAGGCTTATAGAGGGGTATAGCACAGATACGCAGTATTTT

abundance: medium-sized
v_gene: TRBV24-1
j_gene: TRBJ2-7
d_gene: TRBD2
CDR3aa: CATSDYTSGRPYEQYF
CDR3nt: TGTGCCACCAGTGACTACACTAGCGGGAGGCCCTACGAGCAGTACTTC

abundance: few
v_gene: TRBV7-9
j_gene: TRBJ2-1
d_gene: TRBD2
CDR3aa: CASSLRTSGRARDEQFF
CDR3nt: TGTGCCAGCAGCCTACGGACTAGCGGGAGGGCAAGGGATGAGCAGTTCTTC

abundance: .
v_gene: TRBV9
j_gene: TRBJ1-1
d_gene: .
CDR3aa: CASSVAQTNTEAFF
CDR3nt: TGTGCCAGCAGCGTAGCGCAGACGAACACTGAAGCTTTCTTT

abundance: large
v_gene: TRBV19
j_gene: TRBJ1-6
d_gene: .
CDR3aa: CASSTYRYPRGYNSPLHF
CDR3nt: TGTGCCAGTAGTACTTACCGATACCCCCGCGGCTATAATTCACCCCTCCACTTT

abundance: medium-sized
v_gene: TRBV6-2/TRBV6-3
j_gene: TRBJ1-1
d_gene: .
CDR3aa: CASSSGEAFF
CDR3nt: TGTGCCAGCAGTTCAGGGGAAGCTTTCTTT

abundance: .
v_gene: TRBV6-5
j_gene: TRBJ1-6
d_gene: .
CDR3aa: CASSYTLDRRGSPLHF
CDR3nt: TGTGCCAGCAGTTACACTTTGGACCGGAGGGGCTCACCCCTCCACTTT

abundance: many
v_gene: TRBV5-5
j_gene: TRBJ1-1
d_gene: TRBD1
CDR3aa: CASSSTGTGIFDTEAFF
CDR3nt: TGTGCCAGCAGCTCTACCGGGACAGGGATTTTTGACACTGAAGCTTTCTTT

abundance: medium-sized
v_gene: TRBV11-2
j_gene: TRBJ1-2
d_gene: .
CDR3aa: CASSETEREFYGYTF
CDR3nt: TGTGCCAGCAGCGAAACGGAAAGGGAGTTCTATGGCTACACCTTC

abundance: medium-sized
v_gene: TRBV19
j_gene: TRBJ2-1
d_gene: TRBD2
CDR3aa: CASSGLAGYNEQFF
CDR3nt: TGTGCCAGTAGTGGACTAGCGGGATACAATGAGCAGTTCTTC

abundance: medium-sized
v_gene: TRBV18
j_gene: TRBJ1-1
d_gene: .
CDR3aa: CASSGAEAEAFF
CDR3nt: TGTGCCAGCTCAGGGGCCGAAGCTGAAGCTTTCTTT

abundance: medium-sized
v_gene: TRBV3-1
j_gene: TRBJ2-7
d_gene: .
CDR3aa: CASSQTFRAGHEQYF
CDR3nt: TGTGCCAGCAGCCAGACCTTCAGAGCGGGCCACGAGCAGTACTTC

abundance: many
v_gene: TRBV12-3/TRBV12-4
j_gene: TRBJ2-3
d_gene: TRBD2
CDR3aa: CASSLLAGGGTDTQYF
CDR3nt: TGTGCCAGCAGTTTACTGGCGGGGGGGGGCACAGATACGCAGTATTTT

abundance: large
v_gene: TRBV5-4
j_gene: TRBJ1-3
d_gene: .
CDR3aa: CASSLYFGENTIYF
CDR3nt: TGTGCCAGCAGCTTGTATTTTGGTGAAAACACCATATATTTT

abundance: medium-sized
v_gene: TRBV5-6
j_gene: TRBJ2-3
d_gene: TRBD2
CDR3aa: CASRLIAGYSTDTQYF
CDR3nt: TGTGCCAGCAGGCTTATAGCGGGGTATAGCACAGATACGCAGTATTTT

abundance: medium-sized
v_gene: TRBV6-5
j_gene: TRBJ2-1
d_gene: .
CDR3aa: CASKGDLSSYNEQFF
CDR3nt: TGTGCCAGCAAGGGTGACCTGAGCTCCTACAATGAGCAGTTCTTC

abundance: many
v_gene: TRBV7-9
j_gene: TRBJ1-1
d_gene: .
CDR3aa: CASSVSLMNTEAFF
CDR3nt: TGTGCCAGCAGCGTGAGTCTCATGAACACTGAAGCTTTCTTT

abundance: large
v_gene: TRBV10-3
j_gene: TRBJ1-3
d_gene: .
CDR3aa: CAISPGTGNTIYF
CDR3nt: TGTGCCATCAGTCCGGGGACTGGAAACACCATATATTTT

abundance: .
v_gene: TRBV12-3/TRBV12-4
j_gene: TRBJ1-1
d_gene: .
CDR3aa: CARSSWTAFEAFF
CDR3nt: TGTGCCAGGAGCTCCTGGACAGCTTTTGAAGCTTTCTTT

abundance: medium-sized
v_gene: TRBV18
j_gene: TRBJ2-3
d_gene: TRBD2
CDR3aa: CASSPPSSGGGTDTQYF
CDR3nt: TGTGCCAGCTCACCACCCTCCAGCGGGGGTGGCACAGATACGCAGTATTTT

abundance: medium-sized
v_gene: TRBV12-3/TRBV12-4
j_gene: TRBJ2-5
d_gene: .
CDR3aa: CASSGYQETQYF
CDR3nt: TGTGCCAGCTCCGGGTACCAAGAGACCCAGTACTTC

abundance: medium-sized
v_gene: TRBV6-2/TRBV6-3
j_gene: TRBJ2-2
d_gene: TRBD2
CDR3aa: CASSSSGGFNTGELFF
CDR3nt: TGTGCCAGCAGCAGCTCGGGGGGGTTTAACACCGGGGAGCTGTTTTTT

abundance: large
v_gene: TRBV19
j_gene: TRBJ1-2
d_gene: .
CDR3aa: CASSPLRGADYGYTF
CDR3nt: TGTGCCAGTAGCCCTTTACGGGGGGCGGACTATGGCTACACCTTC

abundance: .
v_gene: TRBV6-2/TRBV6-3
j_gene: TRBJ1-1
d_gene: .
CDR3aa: CASSYSTKGEGTEAFF
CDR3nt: TGTGCCAGCAGTTACTCGACGAAAGGGGAGGGCACTGAAGCTTTCTTT

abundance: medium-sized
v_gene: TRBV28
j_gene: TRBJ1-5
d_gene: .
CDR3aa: CASTGPGGSNQPQHF
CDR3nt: TGTGCCAGCACCGGCCCCGGTGGAAGCAATCAGCCCCAGCATTTT

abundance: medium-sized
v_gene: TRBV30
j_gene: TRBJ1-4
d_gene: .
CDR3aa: CAWTGGRFEKLFF
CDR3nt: TGTGCCTGGACTGGCGGTCGCTTTGAAAAACTGTTTTTT